This T cell receptor beta chain was captured in a study of CD8+CD57+ T cells in acquired aplastic anemia. Genomic DNA was employed as the template in profiling TCR beta VDJ and CDR3. TCRdb itself ran the reads through MiXCR, one entry per CDR3 protein. This repertoire shows over 150,000 distinct CDR3 sequences, around half found once; its top ten account for about an eighth. Details on this clonotype: The CDR3 ends on some other residue instead of the conserved phenylalanine or tryptophan, so this is likely a read error.

Germline V gene data show CDR1 as MNHNS and CDR2 as SASEGT. V lost 6 bases and J 1 base, leaving 12 bases between the germline ends. This CDR3 comprises 14 residues. Patients included in sequencing had previously demonstrated CD8+CD57+ cell expansion by flow cytometry. Input material: sorted CD4+, CD8+, or CD8+CD57+ T cells (not recorded which) from PBMCs. This sequence was found in a human donor with aplastic anemia. The chain links TRBV6-1 to TRBJ2-5; possible D gene TRBD1, 6 bases. The CDR3 coding sequence is TGTGCCAGCAGCCCAACAGGGTTCCAAGAGACCCAGTACCTC. This gives the protein CASSPTGFQETQYL.